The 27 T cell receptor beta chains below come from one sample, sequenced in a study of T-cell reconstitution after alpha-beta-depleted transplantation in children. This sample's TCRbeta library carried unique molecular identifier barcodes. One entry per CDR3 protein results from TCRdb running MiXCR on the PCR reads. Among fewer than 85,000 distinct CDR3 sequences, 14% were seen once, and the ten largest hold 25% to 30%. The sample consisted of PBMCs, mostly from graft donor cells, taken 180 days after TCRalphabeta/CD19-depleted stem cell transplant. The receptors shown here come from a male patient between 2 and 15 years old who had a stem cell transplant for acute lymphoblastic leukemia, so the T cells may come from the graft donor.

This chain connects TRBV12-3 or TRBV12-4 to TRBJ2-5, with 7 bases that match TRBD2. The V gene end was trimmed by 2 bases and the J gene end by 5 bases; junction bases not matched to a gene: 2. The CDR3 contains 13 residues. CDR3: CASSLSGKETQYF. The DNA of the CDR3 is TGTGCCAGCAGTTTAAGCGGGAAGGAGACCCAGTACTTC.

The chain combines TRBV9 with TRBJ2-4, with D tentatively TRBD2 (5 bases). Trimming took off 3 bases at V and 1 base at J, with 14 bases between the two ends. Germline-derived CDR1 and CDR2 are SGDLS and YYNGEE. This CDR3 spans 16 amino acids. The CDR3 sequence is CASSAPLGGAKNIQYF. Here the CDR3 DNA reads TGTGCCAGCAGCGCCCCCCTCGGCGGGGCCAAAAACATTCAGTACTTC.

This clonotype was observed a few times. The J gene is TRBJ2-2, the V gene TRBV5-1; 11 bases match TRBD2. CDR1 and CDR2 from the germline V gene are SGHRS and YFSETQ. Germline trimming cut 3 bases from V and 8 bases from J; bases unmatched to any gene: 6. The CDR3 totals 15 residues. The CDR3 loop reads CASSWTGTSGGELFF. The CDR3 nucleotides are TGCGCCAGCAGCTGGACCGGGACTAGCGGAGGGGAGCTGTTTTTT.

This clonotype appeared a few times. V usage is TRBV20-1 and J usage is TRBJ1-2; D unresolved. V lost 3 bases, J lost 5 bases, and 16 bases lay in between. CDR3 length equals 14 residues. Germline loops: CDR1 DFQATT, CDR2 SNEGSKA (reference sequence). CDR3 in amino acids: CSASERARRYGYTF. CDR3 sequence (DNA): TGCAGTGCTAGTGAGAGGGCAAGAAGGTATGGCTACACCTTC.

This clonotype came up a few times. The CDR3 is CASSQRVGTRAPPHTGELFF. CDR3 DNA: TGTGCCAGCAGCCAAAGGGTAGGAACAAGGGCCCCACCACACACCGGGGAGCTGTTTTTT. The chain links TRBV3-1 to TRBJ2-2; D not resolved. V lost 2 bases to trimming and J lost 3 bases, with 25 bases between them. There are 20 residues in the CDR3. Germline V CDR1 and CDR2: LGHDT, YNNKEL (reference sequence).

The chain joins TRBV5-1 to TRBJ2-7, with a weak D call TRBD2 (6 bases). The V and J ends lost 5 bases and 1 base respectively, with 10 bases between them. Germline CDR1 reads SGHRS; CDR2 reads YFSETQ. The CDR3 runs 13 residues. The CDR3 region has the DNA TGCGCCAGCAGTCACGGGACTTCCTACGAGCAGTACTTC. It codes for CASSHGTSYEQYF.

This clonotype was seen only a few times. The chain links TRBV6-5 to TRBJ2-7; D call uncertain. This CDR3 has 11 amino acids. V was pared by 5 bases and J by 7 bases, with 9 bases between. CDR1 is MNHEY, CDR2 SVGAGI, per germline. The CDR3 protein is CASSRKREQYF. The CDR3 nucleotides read TGTGCCAGCAGTAGAAAGAGAGAGCAGTACTTC.

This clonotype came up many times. The DNA of the CDR3 is TGCAGTGCTAGGAGGGCTGAAGCTTTCTTT. Amino acids: CSARRAEAFF. J is TRBJ1-1 and V is TRBV20-1; D is ambiguous. Germline CDR1 and CDR2: DFQATT and SNEGSKA (reference sequence). The CDR3 length is 10 residues. Trimming left V 3 bases short and J 6 bases short, with 5 bases between.

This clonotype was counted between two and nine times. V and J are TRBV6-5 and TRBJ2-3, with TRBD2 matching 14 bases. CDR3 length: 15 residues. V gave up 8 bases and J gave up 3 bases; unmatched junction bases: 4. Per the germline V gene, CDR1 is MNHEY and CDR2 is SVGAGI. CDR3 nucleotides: TGTGCCAGCGCCGGACTAGCGGGAGGTACAGATACGCAGTATTTT. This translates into CASAGLAGGTDTQYF.

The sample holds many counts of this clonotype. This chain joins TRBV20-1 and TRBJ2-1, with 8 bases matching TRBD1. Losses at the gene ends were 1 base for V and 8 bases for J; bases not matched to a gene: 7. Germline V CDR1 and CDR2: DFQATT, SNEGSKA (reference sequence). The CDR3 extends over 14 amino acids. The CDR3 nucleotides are TGCAGTGCTAGAGGGACAGGGAGATTCGATGAGCAGTTCTTC. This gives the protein CSARGTGRFDEQFF.

The CDR3 here is CASSLGRERNEQFF. In nucleotides, the CDR3 is TGTGCCAGCAGCTTAGGGCGGGAGCGCAATGAGCAGTTCTTC. The J gene is TRBJ2-1, the V gene TRBV7-9; TRBD2 matches at 7 bases. CDR1 is SEHNR and CDR2 is FQNEAQ in the germline V gene (reference sequence). The J segment lost 6 bases and the V segment lost 1 base, leaving 3 bases of the junction unmatched. The CDR3 runs 14 residues.

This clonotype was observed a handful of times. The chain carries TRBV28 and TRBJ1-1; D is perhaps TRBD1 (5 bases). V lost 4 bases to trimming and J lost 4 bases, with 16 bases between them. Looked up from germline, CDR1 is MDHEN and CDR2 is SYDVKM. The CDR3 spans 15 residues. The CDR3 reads CASSSRQKVSTEAFF. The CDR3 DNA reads TGTGCCAGCAGTTCTCGACAGAAGGTATCCACTGAAGCTTTCTTT.

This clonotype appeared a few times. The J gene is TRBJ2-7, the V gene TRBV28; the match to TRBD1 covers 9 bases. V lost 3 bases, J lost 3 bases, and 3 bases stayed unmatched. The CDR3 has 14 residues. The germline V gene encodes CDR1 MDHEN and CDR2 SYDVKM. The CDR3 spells CASSFATGGYEQYF. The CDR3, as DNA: TGTGCCAGCAGTTTCGCGACAGGGGGCTACGAGCAGTACTTC.

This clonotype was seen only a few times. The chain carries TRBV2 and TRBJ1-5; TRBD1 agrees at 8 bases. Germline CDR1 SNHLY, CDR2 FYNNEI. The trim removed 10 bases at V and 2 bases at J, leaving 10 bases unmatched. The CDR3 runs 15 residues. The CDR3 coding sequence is TGTGCCACCACCTCAACAGGGGGTGGCAATCAGCCCCAGCATTTT. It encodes CATTSTGGGNQPQHF.

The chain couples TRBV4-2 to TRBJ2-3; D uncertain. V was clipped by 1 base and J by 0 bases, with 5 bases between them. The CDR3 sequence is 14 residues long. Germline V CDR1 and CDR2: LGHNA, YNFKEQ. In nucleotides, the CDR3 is TGTGCCAGCAGCCAAGCTCCTAGCACAGATACGCAGTATTTT. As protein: CASSQAPSTDTQYF.

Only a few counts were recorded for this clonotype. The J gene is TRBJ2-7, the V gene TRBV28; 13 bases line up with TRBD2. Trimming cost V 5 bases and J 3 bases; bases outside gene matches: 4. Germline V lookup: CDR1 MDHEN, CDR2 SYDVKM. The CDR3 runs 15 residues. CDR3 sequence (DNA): TGTGCCAGCAGTCCGGGACTAGCGGGGTTCTACGAGCAGTACTTC. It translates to CASSPGLAGFYEQYF.

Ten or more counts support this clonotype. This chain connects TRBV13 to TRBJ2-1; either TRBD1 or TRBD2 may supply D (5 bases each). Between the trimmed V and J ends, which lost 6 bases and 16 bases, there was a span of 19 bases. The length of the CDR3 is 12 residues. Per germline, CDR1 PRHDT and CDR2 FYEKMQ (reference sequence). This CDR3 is CASRREGPSVFF. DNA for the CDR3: TGTGCCAGCAGGAGAGAGGGGCCCTCTGTATTCTTC.

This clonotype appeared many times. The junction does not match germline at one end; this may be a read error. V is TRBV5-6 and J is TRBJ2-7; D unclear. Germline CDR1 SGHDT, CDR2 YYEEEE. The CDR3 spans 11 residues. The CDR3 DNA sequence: TGCGCCAGCAGCTTGTACTACGAGCAGTACTTC. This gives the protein CASSLYYEQYF.

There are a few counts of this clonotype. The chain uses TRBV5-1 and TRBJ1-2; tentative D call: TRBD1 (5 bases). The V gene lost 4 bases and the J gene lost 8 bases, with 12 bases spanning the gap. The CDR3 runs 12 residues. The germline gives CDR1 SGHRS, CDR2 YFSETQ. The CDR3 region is CASSGGVGGYTF. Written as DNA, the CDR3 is TGCGCCAGCAGCGGAGGGGTCGGAGGCTACACCTTC.

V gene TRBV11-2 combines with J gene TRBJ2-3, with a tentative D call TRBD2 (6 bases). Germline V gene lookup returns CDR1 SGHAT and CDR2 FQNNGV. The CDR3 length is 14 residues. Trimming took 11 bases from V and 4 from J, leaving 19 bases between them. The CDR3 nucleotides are TGTGCCGCAGGCGGTCGACGGAGGGCAGATACGCAGTATTTT. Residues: CAAGGRRRADTQYF. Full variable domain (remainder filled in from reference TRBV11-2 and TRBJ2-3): EAGVAQSPRYKIIEKRQSVAFWCNPISGHATLYWYQQILGQGPKLLIQFQNNGVVDDSQLPKDRFSAERLKGVDSTLKIQPAKLEDSAVYLCAAGGRRRADTQYFGPGTRLTVL.

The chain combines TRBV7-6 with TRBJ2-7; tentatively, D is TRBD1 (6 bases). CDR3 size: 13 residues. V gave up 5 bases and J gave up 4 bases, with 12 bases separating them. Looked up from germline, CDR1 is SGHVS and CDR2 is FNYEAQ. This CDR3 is CASSTIQGYEQYF. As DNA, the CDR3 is TGTGCCAGCAGCACAATACAGGGATACGAGCAGTACTTC.

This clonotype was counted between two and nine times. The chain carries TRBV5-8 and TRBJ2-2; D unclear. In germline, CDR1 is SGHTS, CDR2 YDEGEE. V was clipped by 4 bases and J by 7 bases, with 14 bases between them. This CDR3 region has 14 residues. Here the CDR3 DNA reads TGTGCCAGCAGCGTCAGGCTCCCCAACGGGGAGCTGTTTTTT. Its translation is CASSVRLPNGELFF.

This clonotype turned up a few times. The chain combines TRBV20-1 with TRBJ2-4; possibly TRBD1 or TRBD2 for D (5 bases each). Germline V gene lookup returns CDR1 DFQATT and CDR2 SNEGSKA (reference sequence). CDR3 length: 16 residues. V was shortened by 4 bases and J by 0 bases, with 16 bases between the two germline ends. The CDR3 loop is CSATAGTSLAKNIQYF. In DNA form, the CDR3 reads TGCAGTGCTACGGCCGGGACGTCCTTAGCCAAAAACATTCAGTACTTC.

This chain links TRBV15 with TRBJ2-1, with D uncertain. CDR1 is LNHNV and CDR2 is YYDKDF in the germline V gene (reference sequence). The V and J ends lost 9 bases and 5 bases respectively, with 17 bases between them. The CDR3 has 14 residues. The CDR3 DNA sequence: TGTGCCACTAGGATAGGCGTCGCCCACAATGAGCAGTTCTTC. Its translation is CATRIGVAHNEQFF.

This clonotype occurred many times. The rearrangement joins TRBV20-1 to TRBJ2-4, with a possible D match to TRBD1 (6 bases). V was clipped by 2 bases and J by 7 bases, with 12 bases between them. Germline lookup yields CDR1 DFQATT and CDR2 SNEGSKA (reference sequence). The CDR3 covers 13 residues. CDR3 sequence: CSARQDSANIQYF. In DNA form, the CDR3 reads TGCAGTGCTAGACAGGACAGCGCGAACATTCAGTACTTC.

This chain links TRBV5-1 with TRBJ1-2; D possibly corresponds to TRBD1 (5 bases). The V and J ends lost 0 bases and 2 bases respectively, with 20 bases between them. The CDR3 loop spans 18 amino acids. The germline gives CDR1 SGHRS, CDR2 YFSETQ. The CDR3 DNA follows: TGCGCCAGCAGCTTGGCCTTGGGGCGGTCAAAGAGGAACTATGGCTACACCTTC. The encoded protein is CASSLALGRSKRNYGYTF.

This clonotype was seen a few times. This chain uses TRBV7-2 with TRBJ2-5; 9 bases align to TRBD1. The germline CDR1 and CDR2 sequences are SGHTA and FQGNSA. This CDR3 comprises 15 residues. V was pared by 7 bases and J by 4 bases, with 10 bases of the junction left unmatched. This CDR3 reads CASTNAEGQGETQYF. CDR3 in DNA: TGTGCCAGCACCAACGCCGAGGGACAGGGAGAGACCCAGTACTTC.